The present TCR beta chain was sequenced within a study of blood T cell repertoires in COVID-19. At the level of the study: Acute and convalescent COVID-19 specimens originated in the United States, Italy and Spain. Sample material is recorded as cDNA or gDNA derived from T cells, B-cell-depleted T cells, or PBMCs.

The V end lost 6 bases, the J end lost 6 bases, and 13 bases lay between the germline ends. The CDR3 runs to 13 residues. Seattle-derived patients entered the study during active infection and were followed longitudinally. In the authors' workflow: Cell counts per sample came from amplifying reference gene primers. Assay: immunoSEQ multiplex PCR; the TCRdb copy retains only in-frame clones and omits some. Clonal size and the V and J genes are those of that table, whereas D and trimming came from the DNA. The data show fewer than 300,000 clones, 86% seen once. V and J are TRBV12-3 or TRBV12-4 and TRBJ2-3; D call uncertain. The source material was peripheral blood. The sequence derives from a man aged 45 to 65 with COVID-19, enrolled during active disease. The CDR3: CASSDRGLDTQYF. DNA of the CDR3: TGTGCCAGCAGCGACCGCGGCCTGGATACGCAGTATTTT.